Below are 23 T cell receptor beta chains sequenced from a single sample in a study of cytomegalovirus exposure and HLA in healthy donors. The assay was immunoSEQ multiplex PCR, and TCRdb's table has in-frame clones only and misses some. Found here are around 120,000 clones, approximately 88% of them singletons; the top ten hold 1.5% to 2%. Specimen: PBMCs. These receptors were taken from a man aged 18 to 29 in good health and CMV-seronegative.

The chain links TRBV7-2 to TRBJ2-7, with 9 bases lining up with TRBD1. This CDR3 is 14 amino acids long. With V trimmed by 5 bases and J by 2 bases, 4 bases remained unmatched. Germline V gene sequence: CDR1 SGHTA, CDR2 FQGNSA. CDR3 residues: CASSHWTGAYEQYF. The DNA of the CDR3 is TGTGCCAGCAGCCACTGGACAGGGGCCTACGAGCAGTACTTC.

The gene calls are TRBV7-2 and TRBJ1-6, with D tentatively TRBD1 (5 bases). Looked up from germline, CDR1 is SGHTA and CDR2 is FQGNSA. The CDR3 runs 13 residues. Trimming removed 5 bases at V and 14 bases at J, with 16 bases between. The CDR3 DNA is TGTGCCAGCAGCCAAACAGGCCCCCAAGCCCTCCACTTT. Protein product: CASSQTGPQALHF. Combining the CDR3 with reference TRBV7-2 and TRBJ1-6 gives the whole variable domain GAGVSQSPSNKVTEKGKDVELRCDPISGHTALYWYRQSLGQGLEFLIYFQGNSAPDKSGLPSDRFSAERTGGSVSTLTIQRTQQEDSAVYLCASSQTGPQALHFGNGTRLTVT.

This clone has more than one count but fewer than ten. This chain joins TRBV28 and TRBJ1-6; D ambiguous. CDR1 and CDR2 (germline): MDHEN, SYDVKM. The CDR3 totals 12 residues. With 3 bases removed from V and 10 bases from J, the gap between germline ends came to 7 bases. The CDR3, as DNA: TGTGCCAGCAGTTTCTGGGAGTCACCCCTCCACTTT. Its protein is CASSFWESPLHF.

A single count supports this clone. The DNA of the CDR3 is TGCAGCGTTGAGGGACTAGCGGGAGAGCTTGACAATGAGCAGTTCTTC. This encodes CSVEGLAGELDNEQFF. The V call is TRBV29-1, the J call TRBJ2-1; 14 bases map to TRBD2. The CDR3 has 16 amino acids. The V gene's germline CDR1 is SQVTM and CDR2 ANQGSEA. After removal of 3 bases from V and 5 bases from J, the junction contained 6 bases not matched to a gene.

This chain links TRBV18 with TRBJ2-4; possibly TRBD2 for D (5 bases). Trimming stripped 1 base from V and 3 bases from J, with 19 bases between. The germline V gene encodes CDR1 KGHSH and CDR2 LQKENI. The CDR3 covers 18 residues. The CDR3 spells CASSPRLFLPEGKNIQYF. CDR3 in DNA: TGTGCCAGCTCACCACGACTTTTCCTTCCCGAGGGCAAAAACATTCAGTACTTC.

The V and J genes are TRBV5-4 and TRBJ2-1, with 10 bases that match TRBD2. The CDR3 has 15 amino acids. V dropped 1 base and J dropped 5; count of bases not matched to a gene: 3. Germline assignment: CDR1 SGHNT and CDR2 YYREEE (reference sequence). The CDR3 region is CASSLSSGSHNEQFF. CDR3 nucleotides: TGTGCCAGCAGCTTGTCTAGCGGGAGTCACAATGAGCAGTTCTTC.

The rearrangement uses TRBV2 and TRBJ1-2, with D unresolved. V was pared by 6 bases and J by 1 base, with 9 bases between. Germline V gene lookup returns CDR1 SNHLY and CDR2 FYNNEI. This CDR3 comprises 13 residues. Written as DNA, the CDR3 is TGTGCCAGCAGGAGGGAGAGTAACTATGGCTACACCTTC. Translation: CASRRESNYGYTF.

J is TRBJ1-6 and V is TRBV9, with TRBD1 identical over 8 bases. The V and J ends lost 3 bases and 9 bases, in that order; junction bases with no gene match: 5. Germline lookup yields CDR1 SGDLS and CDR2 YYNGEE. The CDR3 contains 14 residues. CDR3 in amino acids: CASSGGQDFSPLHF. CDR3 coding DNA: TGTGCCAGCAGCGGGGGACAGGATTTTTCACCCCTCCACTTT.

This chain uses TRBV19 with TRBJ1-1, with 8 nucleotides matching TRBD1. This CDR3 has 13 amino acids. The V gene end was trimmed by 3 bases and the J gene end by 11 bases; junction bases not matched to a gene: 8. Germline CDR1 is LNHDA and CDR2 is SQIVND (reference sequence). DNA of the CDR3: TGTGCCAGTAGTATTGGACAGGGACGTGTGGCTTTCTTT. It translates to CASSIGQGRVAFF.

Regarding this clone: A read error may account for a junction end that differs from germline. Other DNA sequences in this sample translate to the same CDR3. The CDR3 loop reads CASSLGVQSSYEQYF. The CDR3 nucleotides read TGCGCCAGCAGCTTGGGGGTACAGAGCTCCTACGAGCAGTATTTC. The V call is TRBV5-1, the J call TRBJ2-7; no firm D call. This CDR3 is built from 15 residues. Per the germline V gene, CDR1 is SGHRS and CDR2 is YFSETQ.

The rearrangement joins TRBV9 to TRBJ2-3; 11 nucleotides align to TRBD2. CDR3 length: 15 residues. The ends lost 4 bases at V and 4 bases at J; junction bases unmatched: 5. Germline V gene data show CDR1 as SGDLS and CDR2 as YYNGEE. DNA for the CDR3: TGTGCCAGCAGCATAGCGGGGGGGCGGTCAGATACGCAGTATTTT. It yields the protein CASSIAGGRSDTQYF.

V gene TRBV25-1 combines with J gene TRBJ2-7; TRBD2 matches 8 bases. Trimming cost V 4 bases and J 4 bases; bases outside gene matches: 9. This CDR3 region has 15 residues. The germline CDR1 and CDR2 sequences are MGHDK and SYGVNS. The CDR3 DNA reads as TGTGCCAGCAGTGCGAACCTAGCGGGTTTGTACGAGCAGTACTTC. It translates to CASSANLAGLYEQYF.

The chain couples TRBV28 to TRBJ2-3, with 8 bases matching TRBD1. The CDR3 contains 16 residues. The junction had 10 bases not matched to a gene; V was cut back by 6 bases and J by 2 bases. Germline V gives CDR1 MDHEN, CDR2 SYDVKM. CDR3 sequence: CASRSPRTGYTDTQYF. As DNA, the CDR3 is TGTGCCAGCAGGTCCCCCCGGACAGGGTACACAGATACGCAGTATTTT.

DNA for the CDR3: TGTGCCAGCAGCTTATGGTCCCGGGACAGGGGTAACACCTTC. Its protein is CASSLWSRDRGNTF. The rearrangement uses TRBV13 and TRBJ1-2, with 10 nucleotides matching TRBD1. V gave up 2 bases and J gave up 12 bases; unmatched junction bases: 9. Germline V gives CDR1 PRHDT, CDR2 FYEKMQ (reference sequence). The CDR3 totals 14 residues.

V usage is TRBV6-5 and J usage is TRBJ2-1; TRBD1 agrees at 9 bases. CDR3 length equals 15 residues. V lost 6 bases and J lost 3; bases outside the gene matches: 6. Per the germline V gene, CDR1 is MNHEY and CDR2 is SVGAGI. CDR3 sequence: CASRDTGGNYNEQFF. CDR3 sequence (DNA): TGTGCCAGCAGAGACACAGGGGGCAACTACAATGAGCAGTTCTTC.

DNA of the CDR3: TGTGCCAGCAGCATCCGGACAGAGAACTATGGCTACACCTTC. It specifies CASSIRTENYGYTF. This chain uses TRBV7-2 with TRBJ1-2; a weak D match, TRBD1 (6 bases). V was trimmed by 5 bases and J by 2 bases, leaving 12 bases between them. Germline lookup yields CDR1 SGHTA and CDR2 FQGNSA. The CDR3 has 14 residues.

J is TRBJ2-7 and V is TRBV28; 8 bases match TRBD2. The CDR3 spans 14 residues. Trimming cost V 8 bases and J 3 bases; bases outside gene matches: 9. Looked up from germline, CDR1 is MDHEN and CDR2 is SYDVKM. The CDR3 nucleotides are TGTGCCAGCGTCCCCGGGACTAGGTTCTACGAGCAGTACTTC. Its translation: CASVPGTRFYEQYF.

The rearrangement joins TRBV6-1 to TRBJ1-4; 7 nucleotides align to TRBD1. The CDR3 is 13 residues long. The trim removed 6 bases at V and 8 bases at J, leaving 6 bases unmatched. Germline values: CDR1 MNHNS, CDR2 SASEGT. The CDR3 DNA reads TGTGCCAGCAGCGGGACAGCCGGGGAAAAACTGTTTTTT. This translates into CASSGTAGEKLFF.

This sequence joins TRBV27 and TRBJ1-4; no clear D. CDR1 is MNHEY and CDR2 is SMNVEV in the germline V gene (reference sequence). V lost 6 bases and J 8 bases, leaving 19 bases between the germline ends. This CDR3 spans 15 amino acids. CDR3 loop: CASRSISKGREKLFF. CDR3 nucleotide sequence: TGTGCCAGCAGATCCATTAGTAAAGGGAGAGAAAAACTGTTTTTT. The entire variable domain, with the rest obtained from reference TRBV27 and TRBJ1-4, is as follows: EAQVTQNPRYLITVTGKKLTVTCSQNMNHEYMSWYRQDPGLGLRQIYYSMNVEVTDKGDVPEGYKVSRKEKRNFPLILESPSPNQTSLYFCASRSISKGREKLFFGSGTQLSVL.

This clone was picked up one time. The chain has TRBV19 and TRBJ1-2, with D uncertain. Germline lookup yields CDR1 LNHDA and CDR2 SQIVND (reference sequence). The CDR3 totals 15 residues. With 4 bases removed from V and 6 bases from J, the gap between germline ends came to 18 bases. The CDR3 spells CASSTQRDGVNGYTF. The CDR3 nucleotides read TGTGCCAGTAGTACCCAACGAGACGGGGTAAATGGCTACACCTTC.

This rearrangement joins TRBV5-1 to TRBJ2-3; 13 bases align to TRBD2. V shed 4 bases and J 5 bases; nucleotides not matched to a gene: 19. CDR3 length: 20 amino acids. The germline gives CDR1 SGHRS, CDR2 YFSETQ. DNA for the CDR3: TGCGCCAGCAGCGAAGGGCTAGGACTAGCGGGAGAGGGTTCATTAGATACGCAGTATTTT. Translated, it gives CASSEGLGLAGEGSLDTQYF.

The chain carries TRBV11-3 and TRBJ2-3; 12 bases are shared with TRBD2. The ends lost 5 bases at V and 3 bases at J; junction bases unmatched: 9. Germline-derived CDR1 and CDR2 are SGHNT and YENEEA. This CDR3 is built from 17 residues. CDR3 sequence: CASSTRTSGTGTDTQYF. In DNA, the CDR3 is TGTGCCAGCAGCACACGGACTAGCGGGACGGGGACAGATACGCAGTATTTT.

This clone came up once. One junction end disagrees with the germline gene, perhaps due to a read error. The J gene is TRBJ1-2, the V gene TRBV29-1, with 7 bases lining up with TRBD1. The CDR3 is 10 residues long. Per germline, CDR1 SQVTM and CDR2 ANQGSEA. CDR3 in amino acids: CSVDGTATPF. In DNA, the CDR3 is TGCAGCGTTGACGGGACAGCCACCCCCTTC.